Listed here is a single T cell receptor beta chain. Lacking the conserved final phenylalanine or tryptophan, this CDR3 likely reflects a read error. In TCRdb, the PCR reads were re-called with MiXCR into one record per CDR3 protein. The sample shows 65,000 to 70,000 distinct CDR3 sequences, less than 20% of them seen only once. The V end was cut by 7 bases, the J end by 4 bases, with 10 bases between. CDR3 length equals 12 residues. CDR1 MNHEY and CDR2 SVGEGT come from the germline V gene. The data originate from a study of molecular identifiers for immune sequencing clone quantification. Study-level background: Within a replicate experiment, RNA obtained from either 20,000 or 100,000 naive CD8 cells was divided into five aliquots, and four of those aliquots were then sequenced.

The sequence came from a human donor in good health. Some libraries in this study had Jurkat cell RNA spiked in. This chain uses TRBV6-2 or TRBV6-3 with TRBJ2-5; TRBD2 is a possible D gene (5 bases). Sequences were obtained from naive CD8+ T cells from blood, with Jurkat cell RNA spiked in. Subset defined: FACS-sorted CD8+CD4-CCR7+CD45RA+ naive T cells. This chain's CDR3 is CASKPGGETQYL. The CDR3 nucleotides read TGTGCCAGCAAACCAGGAGGAGAGACCCAGTACCTC.